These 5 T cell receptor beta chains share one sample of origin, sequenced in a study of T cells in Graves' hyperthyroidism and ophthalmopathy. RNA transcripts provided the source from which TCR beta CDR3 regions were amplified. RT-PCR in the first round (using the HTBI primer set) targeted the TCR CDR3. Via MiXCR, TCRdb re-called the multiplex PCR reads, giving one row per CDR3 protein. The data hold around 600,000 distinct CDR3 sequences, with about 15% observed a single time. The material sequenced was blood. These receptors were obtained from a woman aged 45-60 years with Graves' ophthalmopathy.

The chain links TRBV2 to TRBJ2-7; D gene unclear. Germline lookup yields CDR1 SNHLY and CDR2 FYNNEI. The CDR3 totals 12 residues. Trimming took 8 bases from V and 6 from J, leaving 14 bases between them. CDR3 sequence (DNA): TGTGCCAGCGATGGCGCCTCAGTCGAGCAGTACTTC. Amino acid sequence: CASDGASVEQYF.

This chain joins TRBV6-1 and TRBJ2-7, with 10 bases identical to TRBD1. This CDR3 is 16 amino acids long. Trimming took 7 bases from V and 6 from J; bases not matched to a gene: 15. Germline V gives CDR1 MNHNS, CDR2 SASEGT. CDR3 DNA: TGTGCCAGCACCTTGACCTCCGGGACAGGGGACTCCGAGCAGTACTTC. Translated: CASTLTSGTGDSEQYF.

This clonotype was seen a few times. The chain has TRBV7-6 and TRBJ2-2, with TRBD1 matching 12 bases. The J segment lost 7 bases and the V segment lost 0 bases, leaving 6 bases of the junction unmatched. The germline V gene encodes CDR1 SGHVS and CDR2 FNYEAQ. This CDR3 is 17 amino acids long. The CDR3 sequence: CASSLAGQGATIGELFF. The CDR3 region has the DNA TGTGCCAGCAGCTTAGCGGGACAGGGGGCTACGATCGGGGAGCTGTTTTTT.

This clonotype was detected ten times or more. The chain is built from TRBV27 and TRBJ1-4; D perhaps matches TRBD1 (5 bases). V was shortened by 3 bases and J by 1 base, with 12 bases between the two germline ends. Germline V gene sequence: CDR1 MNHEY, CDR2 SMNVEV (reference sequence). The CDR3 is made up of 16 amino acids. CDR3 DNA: TGTGCCAGCAGTTTTCGGGGGTGGCGAACTAATGAAAAACTGTTTTTT. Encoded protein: CASSFRGWRTNEKLFF.

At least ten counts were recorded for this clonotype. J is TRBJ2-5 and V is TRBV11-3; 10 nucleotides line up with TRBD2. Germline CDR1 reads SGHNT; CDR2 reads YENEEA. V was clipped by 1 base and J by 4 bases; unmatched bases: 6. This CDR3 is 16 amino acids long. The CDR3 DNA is TGTGCCAGCAGCTTAGGTCCTAGCGGGAGTTTAGAGACCCAGTACTTC. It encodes CASSLGPSGSLETQYF.